These T cell receptor delta chains were read from a single sample in a study of gamma-delta T cells after stem cell transplantation. TCRdb fed the RT-PCR reads to CATT. The profile shows several thousand delta-chain clones, about 23% of them singletons. The specimen was gamma-delta T cells. These receptors all come from a human donor. It is not recorded whose cells these are; they may come from a transplant donor. Both conserved end residues are part of each CDR3. Fields, in order: clone size, CDR3 length, J gene, D gene, V gene, CDR3 protein, CDR3 DNA. A D gene is named only where the DNA matches it firmly. Not every row has a clone size; where given, it reads once, few, many or a size class.

few,17,TRDJ2,TRDD3,TRDV3,CAFWPTAYWGPTAQLFF,TGTGCCTTTTGGCCCACGGCTTACTGGGGACCTACAGCACAACTCTTCTTT
NA,20,TRDJ3,TRDD3,TRDV2,CACDTAPTGGYSWDTRQMFF,TGTGCCTGTGACACCGCCCCCACTGGGGGATACTCCTGGGACACCCGACAGATGTTTTTC
medium-sized,18,TRDJ3,NA,TRDV2,CACDTGSASSWDTRQMFF,TGTGCCTGTGACACCGGCTCGGCCAGCTCCTGGGACACCCGACAGATGTTTTTC
few,19,TRDJ1,TRDD3,TRDV2,CACETLLGDRSSVADKLIF,TGTGCCTGTGAGACTTTACTGGGGGATAGGTCATCGGTCGCCGATAAACTCATCTTT
medium-sized,17,TRDJ1,NA,TRDV2,CACDTLGRPRATDKLIF,TGTGCCTGTGACACTCTGGGCCGTCCAAGAGCAACCGATAAACTCATCTTT
NA,18,TRDJ1,NA,TRDV3,CALEFLRLGVWYTDKLIF,TGTGCCTTGGAGTTCCTACGACTGGGGGTATGGTACACCGATAAACTCATCTTT
NA,21,TRDJ1,TRDD3,TRDV2,CACDTLYWGIGVGTHTDKLIF,TGTGCCTGTGACACCTTGTACTGGGGGATCGGAGTTGGTACACACACCGATAAACTCATCTTT
NA,20,TRDJ1,NA,TRDV2,CACDTVPPRGASPYTDKLIF,TGTGCCTGTGACACCGTTCCTCCCCGTGGGGCCAGCCCATACACCGATAAACTCATCTTT
medium-sized,15,TRDJ1,TRDD3,TRDV2,CACDLLGAHTDKLIF,TGTGCCTGTGACCTACTGGGGGCACACACCGATAAACTCATCTTT
few,22,TRDJ1,TRDD3,TRDV2,CACDTVYWGIRAHVGHTDKLIF,TGTGCCTGTGACACCGTGTACTGGGGGATACGAGCCCATGTGGGCCACACCGATAAACTCATCTTT
medium-sized,15,TRDJ1,NA,TRDV2,CACDTVGDRGGKLIF,TGTGCCTGTGACACCGTAGGGGATCGGGGAGGAAAACTCATCTTT
medium-sized,18,TRDJ1,NA,TRDV2,CACDTVQKGRRDTDKLIF,TGTGCCTGTGACACAGTCCAAAAGGGGCGACGGGACACCGATAAACTCATCTTT
large,20,TRDJ1,TRDD2,TRDV3,CASTMAFLPGDIMNPDKLIF,TGTGCCTCCACTATGGCCTTCCTACCTGGGGATATCATGAACCCCGATAAACTCATCTTT
medium-sized,20,TRDJ1,TRDD3,TRDV2,CACDTMKVLGVRRYTDKLIF,TGTGCCTGTGACACGATGAAAGTACTGGGGGTCCGCCGGTACACCGATAAACTCATCTTT
NA,21,TRDJ1,NA,TRDV1,CALGEPSSNRDNTPYTDKLIF,TGTGCTCTTGGGGAACCCTCTTCGAATAGGGATAATACACCTTACACCGATAAACTCATCTTT
once,25,TRDJ1,TRDD2,TRDV2,CACDTVVSYPWTGGQSLEYTDKLIF,TGTGCCTGTGACACCGTCGTTTCCTACCCGTGGACCGGGGGCCAATCCCTCGAGTACACCGATAAACTCATCTTT
medium-sized,19,TRDJ1,TRDD3,TRDV2,CACDPLTGGYGLYTDKLIF,TGTGCCTGTGACCCACTTACTGGGGGATACGGGTTGTACACCGATAAACTCATCTTT
medium-sized,19,TRDJ1,TRDD3,TRDV2,CACDTVLGDKRPYTDKLIF,TGTGCCTGTGACACCGTACTGGGGGATAAACGGCCGTACACCGATAAACTCATCTTT
few,22,TRDJ3,TRDD3,TRDV2,CACDTGYGGYSRRAWDTRQMFF,TGTGCCTGTGACACCGGGTATGGGGGATACTCCCGACGGGCCTGGGACACCCGACAGATGTTTTTC
few,17,TRDJ3,NA,TRDV2,CACDTPTQPWDTRQMFF,TGTGCCTGTGACACCCCCACCCAACCCTGGGACACCCGACAGATGTTTTTC
medium-sized,19,TRDJ3,TRDD3,TRDV2,CACDTVLGEISWDTRQMFF,TGTGCCTGTGACACCGTACTGGGGGAAATCTCCTGGGACACCCGACAGATGTTTTTC
NA,18,TRDJ1,NA,TRDV2,CACDNTGLGPGYTDKLIF,TGTGCCTGTGATAATACTGGGTTAGGCCCCGGGTACACCGATAAACTCATCTTT
few,16,TRDJ1,NA,TRDV1,CALGELNLPNTDKLIF,TGTGCTCTTGGGGAACTAAACCTTCCCAACACCGATAAACTCATCTTT
few,24,TRDJ3,TRDD3,TRDV2,CACDHLAGHFGGYVGSWDTRQMFF,TGTGCCTGTGACCATTTGGCCGGCCACTTTGGGGGATATGTGGGCTCCTGGGACACCCGACAGATGTTTTTC
few,17,TRDJ1,TRDD3,TRDV2,CACDNLGDNQDTDKLIF,TGTGCCTGTGACAACCTGGGGGATAACCAGGACACCGATAAACTCATCTTT
NA,23,TRDJ1,NA,TRDV2,CACDTGFSGPLDPLLNPHDKPIF,TGTGCCTGTGACACAGGTTTCTCTGGGCCCCTGGATCCTCTTCTCAACCCACACGATAAACCCATCTTT
NA,21,TRDJ1,TRDD3,TRDV2,CACDTLPLLQLGIHVTDKLIF,TGTGCCTGTGACACCCTACCCCTACTTCAGCTGGGGATACATGTCACCGATAAACTCATCTTT
NA,21,TRDJ3,TRDD3,TRDV2,CACDAARGDTVSSWDTRQMFF,TGTGCCTGTGACGCCGCGAGAGGGGATACGGTAAGCTCCTGGGACACCCGACAGATGTTTTTC
few,20,TRDJ3,NA,TRDV2,CACDTVLHTLRSWDTRQMFF,TGTGCCTGTGACACCGTTTTGCATACCCTCCGCTCCTGGGACACCCGACAGATGTTTTTC
medium-sized,15,TRDJ1,NA,TRDV2,CACDPVALYTDKLIF,TGTGCCTGTGACCCGGTTGCACTTTACACCGATAAACTCATCTTT
NA,18,TRDJ1,TRDD3,TRDV2,CACDTVLRTGGGSDKLIF,TGTGCCTGTGACACCGTTCTGCGGACTGGGGGGGGGTCCGATAAACTCATCTTT
medium-sized,16,TRDJ1,NA,TRDV1,CALGEPALGYGDKLIF,TGTGCTCTTGGGGAACCGGCCCTAGGGTACGGCGATAAACTCATCTTT
few,21,TRDJ1,TRDD3,TRDV2,CACDTVILGDTRIGDTDKLIF,TGTGCCTGTGACACCGTGATACTGGGGGATACGCGGATAGGGGACACCGATAAACTCATCTTT
NA,14,TRDJ1,TRDD3,TRDV2,CACDPLGGFDKLIF,TGTGCCTGTGACCCACTGGGGGGTTTCGATAAACTCATCTTT
few,16,TRDJ1,NA,TRDV2,CACDPIGGGLTDKLIF,TGTGCCTGTGACCCTATCGGAGGTGGGCTCACCGATAAACTCATCTTT